This T cell receptor beta chain was identified during a study of CD8+CD57+ T cells in acquired aplastic anemia. Points from the study as a whole: The number of CD8+ CDR3 sequences shared by patients and controls was around 30.

A word on this clonotype: Its cognate antigen is unknown.

TCR beta VDJ and CDR3 were profiled, and genomic DNA was the template. Each CDR3 protein gets one entry after TCRdb re-called the reads with MiXCR. The data contain over 150,000 distinct CDR3 sequences, 71% of them seen just once; the ten biggest clones take up more than 35%. From germline, CDR1 is SGDLS and CDR2 YYNGEE. Trimming shortened V by 0 bases and J by 2 bases, and 8 bases separated the two germline ends. The CDR3 extends over 14 amino acids. CD8+CD57+ cell expansion, shown by flow cytometry, had occurred in the patients selected for sequencing. The genes are TRBV9 and TRBJ1-1, with D unresolved. The TCR was taken from a human donor with aplastic anemia. Source material: sorted CD4+, CD8+, or CD8+CD57+ T cells (not recorded which) from PBMCs. The CDR3 region has the DNA TGTGCCAGCAGCGTAGCTACAAGCAACACTGAAGCTTTCTTT. Amino acid sequence: CASSVATSNTEAFF. The full variable domain, in which reference TRBV9 and TRBJ1-1 provide the parts outside the CDR3, is DSGVTQTPKHLITATGQRVTLRCSPRSGDLSVYWYQQSLDQGLQFLIQYYNGEERAKGNILERFSAQQFPDLHSELNLSSLELGDSALYFCASSVATSNTEAFFGQGTRLTVV.